A selection of T cell receptor beta chains follows, all from one sample in a study of STAT5B mutations in CD4+ large granular lymphocyte leukemia. Clones were sequenced by immunoSEQ multiplex PCR, and TCRdb holds only the in-frame ones, with some missing. The repertoire holds about 3,600 clones, with about 75% as singletons. Sequencing was performed on PBMCs. These receptors all stem from a man aged 55 to 70 with CD4+ T-cell large granular lymphocyte leukemia. Both conserved end residues are part of each CDR3. The D gene is left open where the match is weak. Clone size appears in some rows only: once, few, many, or a class for an expanded clone.

>TRBV30|TRBJ2-6|14|NA|NA
CAWSAVHGANVLTF
TGTGCCTGGAGTGCGGTACATGGGGCCAACGTCCTGACTTTC
>TRBV6-4|TRBJ2-3|13|NA|NA
CASSDRGTDTQYF
TGTGCCAGCAGTGACCGTGGCACAGATACGCAGTATTTT
>TRBV4-3|TRBJ2-1|16|medium-sized|TRBD1
CASSQGTGGSYNEQFF
TGCGCCAGCAGCCAAGGGACAGGGGGCTCCTACAATGAGCAGTTCTTC
>TRBV7-6|TRBJ2-1|17|once|NA
CASSLVNGQSSYNEQFF
TGTGCCAGCAGCTTAGTAAACGGACAGAGCTCCTACAATGAGCAGTTCTTC
>TRBV7-7|TRBJ2-3|15|once|NA
CASSHKLGSADTQYF
TGTGCTAGCAGCCATAAGCTGGGGTCCGCAGATACGCAGTATTTT
>TRBV19|TRBJ1-4|14|NA|NA
CASSRRQASEKLFF
TGTGCCAGTAGCCGTCGACAGGCCTCCGAAAAACTGTTTTTT
>TRBV4-3|TRBJ1-1|13|once|NA
CASSQDLKGEAFF
TGCGCCAGCAGCCAAGATCTTAAGGGTGAAGCTTTCTTT
>TRBV5-4|TRBJ1-2|14|NA|NA
CASSLEGGNYGYTF
TGTGCCAGCAGCTTGGAGGGAGGAAACTATGGCTACACCTTC
>TRBV6-1|TRBJ2-7|18|NA|TRBD2
CASSEGWGLAGGQVEQYF
TGTGCCAGCAGTGAAGGCTGGGGACTAGCGGGGGGGCAGGTCGAGCAGTACTTC
>TRBV5-1|TRBJ1-2|14|NA|TRBD1
CASAADRSAYGYTF
TGCGCCAGCGCCGCGGACAGGTCGGCCTATGGCTACACCTTC
>TRBV2|TRBJ2-1|15|NA|TRBD2
CASSPTSGGAYEQFF
TGTGCCAGCAGCCCAACTAGCGGGGGGGCCTATGAGCAGTTCTTC
>TRBV7-9|TRBJ2-7|15|NA|TRBD1
CASSLAPGQGYEQYF
TGTGCCAGCAGCTTAGCTCCGGGACAGGGCTACGAGCAGTACTTC
>TRBV2|TRBJ2-1|16|NA|NA
CASSHRVGSIYNEQFF
TGTGCCAGCAGCCACAGAGTAGGTTCCATCTACAATGAGCAGTTCTTC
>TRBV7-2|TRBJ2-3|13|NA|NA
CASSRTSTDTQYF
TGTGCCAGCAGCAGGACCAGCACAGATACGCAGTATTTT
>TRBV2|TRBJ2-3|13|NA|NA
CASSEGTTDTQYF
TGTGCCAGCAGTGAGGGAACAACAGATACGCAGTATTTT
>TRBV7-9|TRBJ1-3|12|NA|NA
CASSWGSGTDRF
NA
>TRBV13|TRBJ1-2|13|NA|NA
CAAAPVGTYGYTF
TGTGCAGCAGCCCCAGTGGGAACCTATGGCTACACCTTC
>TRBV7-6|TRBJ1-2|14|NA|NA
CASSPSGGYYGYTF
TGTGCCAGCAGCCCAAGCGGGGGGTACTATGGCTACACCTTC
>TRBV11-2|TRBJ1-4|15|NA|NA
CASSLETGQPLKLFF
TGTGCCAGCAGCTTAGAAACGGGCCAACCCCTAAAACTGTTTTTT
>TRBV7-2|TRBJ1-1|15|NA|NA
CASRRRDNPNTEAFF
TGTGCCAGCAGGCGACGGGACAACCCGAACACTGAAGCTTTCTTT